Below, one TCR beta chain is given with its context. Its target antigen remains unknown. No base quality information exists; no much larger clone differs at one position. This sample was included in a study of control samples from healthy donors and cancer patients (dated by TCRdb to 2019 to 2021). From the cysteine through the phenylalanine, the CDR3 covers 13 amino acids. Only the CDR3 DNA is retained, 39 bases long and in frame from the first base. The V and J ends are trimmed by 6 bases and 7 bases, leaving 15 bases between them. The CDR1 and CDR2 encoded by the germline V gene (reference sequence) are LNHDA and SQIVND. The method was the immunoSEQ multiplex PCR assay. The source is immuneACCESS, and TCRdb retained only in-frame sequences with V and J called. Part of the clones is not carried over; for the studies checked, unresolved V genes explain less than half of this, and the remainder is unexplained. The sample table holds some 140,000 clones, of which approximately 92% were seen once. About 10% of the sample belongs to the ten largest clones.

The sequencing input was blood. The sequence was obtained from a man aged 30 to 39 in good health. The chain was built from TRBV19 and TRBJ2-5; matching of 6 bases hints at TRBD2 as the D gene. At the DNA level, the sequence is TGTGCCAGTAGCACTGAGCGGGCCGGGACCCAGTACTTC. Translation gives CASSTERAGTQYF.